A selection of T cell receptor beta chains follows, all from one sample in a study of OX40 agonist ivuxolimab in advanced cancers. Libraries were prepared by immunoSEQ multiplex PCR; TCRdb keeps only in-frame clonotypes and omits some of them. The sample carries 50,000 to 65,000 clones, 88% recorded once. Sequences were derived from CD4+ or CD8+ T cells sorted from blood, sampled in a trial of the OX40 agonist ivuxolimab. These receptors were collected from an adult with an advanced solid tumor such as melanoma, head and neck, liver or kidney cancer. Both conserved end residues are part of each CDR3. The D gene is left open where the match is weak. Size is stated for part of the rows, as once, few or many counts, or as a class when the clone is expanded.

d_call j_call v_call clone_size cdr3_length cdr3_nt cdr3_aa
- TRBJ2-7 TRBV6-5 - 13 TGTGCCAGCAGCCTCCGACAGGCAGGCGAGCAGTACTTC CASSLRQAGEQYF
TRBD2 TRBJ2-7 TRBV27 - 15 TGTGCCAGCAGTTTAGGGGCGGGAGGGCCCTACGAGCAGTACTTC CASSLGAGGPYEQYF
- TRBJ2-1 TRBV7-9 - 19 TGTGCCAGCAGCTTCGGAGAGGGGGTCCCCACGAGCTCCTACAATGAGCAGTTCTTC CASSFGEGVPTSSYNEQFF
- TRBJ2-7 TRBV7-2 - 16 TGTGCCAGCAGCCCCCTGGCCCGGCGAGGATCCTACGAGCAGTACTTC CASSPLARRGSYEQYF
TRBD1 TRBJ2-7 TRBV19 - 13 TGTGCCAGTAGATGGACAGGTTCCTACGAGCAGTACTTC CASRWTGSYEQYF
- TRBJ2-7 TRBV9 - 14 TGTGCCAGCAGCGTAGACCGACTAGAGGGGGAGCAGTACTTC CASSVDRLEGEQYF
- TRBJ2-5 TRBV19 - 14 TGTGCCAGTAGTAGAGTAGACAGCCAAGAGACCCAGTACTTC CASSRVDSQETQYF
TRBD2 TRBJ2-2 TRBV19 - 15 TGTGCCAGTAACGGTGTCGGGGGGGGAACCGGGGAGCTGTTTTTT CASNGVGGGTGELFF
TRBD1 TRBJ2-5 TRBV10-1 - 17 TGCGCCAGCAGTCCAGACACAGGGGGCAGTGGGGAAGAGACCCAGTACTTC CASSPDTGGSGEETQYF
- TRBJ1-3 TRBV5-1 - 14 TGCGCCAGCACCATTGAGGGTCCTGGAAACACCATATATTTT CASTIEGPGNTIYF
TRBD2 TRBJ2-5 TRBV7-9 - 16 TGTGCCAGCAGCCCCGGAGGGGGTCGCGGGGGGGAGACCCAGTACTTC CASSPGGGRGGETQYF
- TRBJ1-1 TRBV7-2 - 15 TGTGCCAGCAGCTTAGAGGCGGGGAACTGGGCTGAAGCTTTCTTT CASSLEAGNWAEAFF
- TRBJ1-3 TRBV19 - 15 TGTGCCAGTACCGCAGAACCTAGTTCTGGAAACACCATATATTTT CASTAEPSSGNTIYF
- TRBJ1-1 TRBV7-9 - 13 TGTGCCAGCAGCTTAGGTCTCGGACGTGAAGCTTTCTTT CASSLGLGREAFF
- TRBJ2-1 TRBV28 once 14 TGTGCCAGCAGTCGTTTGACGAGTAACAATGAGCAGTTCTTC CASSRLTSNNEQFF
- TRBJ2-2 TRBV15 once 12 TGTGCCACCAGCAGAGTCGCCGGGGAGCTGTTTTTT CATSRVAGELFF
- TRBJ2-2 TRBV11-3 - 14 TGTGCCAGCAGCTCCCGATCGAACACCGGGGAGCTGTTTTTT CASSSRSNTGELFF
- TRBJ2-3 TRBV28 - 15 TGTGCCAGCAGGGGGGGTGCGGGGAACACAGATACGCAGTATTTT CASRGGAGNTDTQYF
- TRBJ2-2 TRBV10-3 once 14 TGTGCCATCGGAAGGGACCCTGGGGCCGGGGAGCTGTTTTTT CAIGRDPGAGELFF
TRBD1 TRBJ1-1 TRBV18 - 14 TGTGCCAGCTCAACGCTGACAGGGGACACTGAAGCTTTCTTT CASSTLTGDTEAFF
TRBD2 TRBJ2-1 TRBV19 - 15 TGTGCCAGTAGTATACCCACTAGCGGGGTTGGTGAGCAGTTCTTC CASSIPTSGVGEQFF
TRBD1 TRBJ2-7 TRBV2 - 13 TGTGCCAGCATGGGGACAGGAGGCCGCGAGCAGTACTTC CASMGTGGREQYF
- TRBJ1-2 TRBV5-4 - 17 TGTGCCAGCAGCTTGGGCGCGACCAGGCAAGTTTCTTATGGCTACACCTTC CASSLGATRQVSYGYTF
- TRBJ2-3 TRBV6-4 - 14 TGTGCCAGCAGTGACGGGGGGCCCACAGATACGCAGTATTTT CASSDGGPTDTQYF
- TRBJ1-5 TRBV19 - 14 TGTGCCAGTAGTACCGGGATGGGACCGGAACGGGAGCATTTT CASSTGMGPEREHF
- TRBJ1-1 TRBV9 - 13 TGTGCCAGCAGTACGAAGCTGAACACTGAAGCTTTCTTT CASSTKLNTEAFF
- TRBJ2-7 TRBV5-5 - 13 TGTGCCAGCAGGTTACAGGCCGTACGGGAGCAGTACTTC CASRLQAVREQYF
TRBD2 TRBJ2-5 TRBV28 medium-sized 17 TGTGCCAGCAGTGTTACGCATAGCGGGATATACCAAGAGACCCAGTACTTC CASSVTHSGIYQETQYF
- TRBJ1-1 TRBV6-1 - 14 TGTGCCAGCAGTAGCCAACAGGTGGGGACTGAAGCTTTCTTT CASSSQQVGTEAFF
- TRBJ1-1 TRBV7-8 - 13 TGTGCCAGCAGCTTAGGCGGCGCCTCTGAAGCTTTCTTT CASSLGGASEAFF
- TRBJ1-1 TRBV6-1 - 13 TGTGCCAGCAGCGAAGTTTCCCGGGGCGAAGCTTTCTTT CASSEVSRGEAFF
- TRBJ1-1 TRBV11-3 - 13 TGTGCCAGCAGCTTAGCTTCGGACACTGAAGCTTTCTTT CASSLASDTEAFF
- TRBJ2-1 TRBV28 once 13 TGTGCCAGCACTCGTCCGGGGCTCGGTGAGCAGTTCTTC CASTRPGLGEQFF
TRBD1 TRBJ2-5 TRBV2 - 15 TGTGCCAGCAGGCGGGACAGGACCAACCAAGAGACCCAGTACTTC CASRRDRTNQETQYF
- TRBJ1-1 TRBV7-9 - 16 TGTGCCAGCAGCTTAGCGACAAGCAAAGGTGACACTGAAGCTTTCTTT CASSLATSKGDTEAFF
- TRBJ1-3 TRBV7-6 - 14 TGTGCCAGCAGCCAGGGGTTAGCTGGAAACACCATATATTTT CASSQGLAGNTIYF
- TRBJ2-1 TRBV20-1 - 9 TGCAGAAGGGGGAATGAGCAGTTCTTC CRRGNEQFF
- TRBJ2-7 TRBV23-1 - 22 TGCGCCAGCTCTCAGGCCCCTCGCCCTCGGGACACGCCATTACTGCACTACTACGAGCAGTACTTC CASSQAPRPRDTPLLHYYEQYF
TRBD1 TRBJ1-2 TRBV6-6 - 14 TGTGCCAGCAGGCAACAGGGGGAGTTTGAGGGCTACACCTTC CASRQQGEFEGYTF
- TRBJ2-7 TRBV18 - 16 TGTGCCAGCTCACCACCTCGGGCAGCTATGGTCTACGAGCAGTACTTC CASSPPRAAMVYEQYF
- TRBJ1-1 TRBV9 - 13 TGTGCCAGCAGCCCTGACGGAAACACTGAAGCTTTCTTT CASSPDGNTEAFF
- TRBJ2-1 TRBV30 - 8 TGTGCCTGCAATGAGCAGTTCTTC CACNEQFF
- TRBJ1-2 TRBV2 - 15 TGTGCCAGCAGTGAGGACAGCCGGGGCTTGGGGGGCTACACCTTC CASSEDSRGLGGYTF
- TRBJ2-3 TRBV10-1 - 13 TGCGCCAGCAATGTAAGGCCCACAGATACGCAGTATTTT CASNVRPTDTQYF
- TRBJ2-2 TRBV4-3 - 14 TGCGCCAGCAGCCAAGAGAGGAACACCGGGGAGCTGTTTTTT CASSQERNTGELFF
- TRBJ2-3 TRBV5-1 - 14 TGCGCCAGCAGCTTTACCCCCGGCACAGATACGCAGTATTTT CASSFTPGTDTQYF
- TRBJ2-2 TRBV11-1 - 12 TGTGCCAGCAGCTTAGAGACCGAGGGGCTGTTTTTT CASSLETEGLFF
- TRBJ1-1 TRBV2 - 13 TGTGCCAGCAGTGTTGGCGCGAACACTGAAGCTTTCTTT CASSVGANTEAFF
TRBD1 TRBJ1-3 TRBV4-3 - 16 TGCGCCAGCAGCCAAGAAAGGGACAGGGGCGGGAGAACCATATATTTT CASSQERDRGGRTIYF
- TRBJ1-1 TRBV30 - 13 TGTGCCTGGACTGGACAGCGGAACACTGAAGCTTTCTTT CAWTGQRNTEAFF
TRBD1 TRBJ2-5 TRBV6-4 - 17 TGTGCCAGCAGTTACCGGGGACAGGTCTCCTTAGGGGAGACCCAGTACTTC CASSYRGQVSLGETQYF
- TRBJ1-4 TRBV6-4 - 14 TGTGCCAGCCGGTTTGAGGGGAGGCGGGAAAAACTGTTTTTT CASRFEGRREKLFF
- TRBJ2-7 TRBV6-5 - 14 TGTGCCAGCAGCCTCTCCGACAAAATCCACGAGCAGTACTTC CASSLSDKIHEQYF
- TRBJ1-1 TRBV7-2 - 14 TGTGCCAGCACCTTACGGGGAGGGATAACTGAAGCTTTCTTT CASTLRGGITEAFF
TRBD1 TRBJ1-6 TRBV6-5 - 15 TGTGCCAGCAGTTACTCATACAGGGGTGATTCACCCCTCCACTTT CASSYSYRGDSPLHF
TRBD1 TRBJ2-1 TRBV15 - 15 TGTGCCACCAGCAGAGGTGGACAGGGACTGTCTGAGCAGTTCTTC CATSRGGQGLSEQFF
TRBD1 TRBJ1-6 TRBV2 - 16 TGTGCCAGCGGCGGACAGGCCGGAGGTTATAATTCACCCCTCCACTTT CASGGQAGGYNSPLHF
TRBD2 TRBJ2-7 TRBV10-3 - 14 TGTGCCATCCGTGGGGGGGGAGACGGGTATGAGCAGTACTTC CAIRGGGDGYEQYF
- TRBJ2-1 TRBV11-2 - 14 TGTGCCAGCAGCGATATACCGGGGTACAATGAGCAGTTCTTC CASSDIPGYNEQFF
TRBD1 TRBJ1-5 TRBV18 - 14 TGTGCCAGCTCACCAACAGGGGCAGGACAGCCCCAGCATTTT CASSPTGAGQPQHF